This TCR beta chain is drawn from a study of cytomegalovirus exposure and HLA in healthy donors. Produced via immunoSEQ multiplex PCR; TCRdb's table is partial and in-frame only. Here the sample spans approximately 100,000 clones, approximately 93% being singletons. Sequenced material: PBMCs. This TCR came from a woman aged 25 to 39 in good health and CMV-seropositive.

CDR3 sequence reads: CASSHGLAIVDTQYF. Here the CDR3 DNA reads TGCGCCAGCAGCCACGGACTAGCAATTGTGGATACGCAGTATTTT. The V and J genes are TRBV4-3 and TRBJ2-3; the match to TRBD2 covers 8 bases. With 3 bases clipped from V and 6 bases from J, the junction kept 8 bases outside the gene matches. Germline-derived CDR1 and CDR2 are LGHNA and YSLEER. The CDR3 totals 15 residues.